This section outlines one TCR beta chain sequence together with its context. CDR3 length equals 14 residues. Germline lookup yields CDR1 SGHTA and CDR2 FQGTGA. The V and J ends lost 4 bases and 5 bases respectively, with 13 bases between them. These data originate in a study of blood T cell repertoires in COVID-19. Across the whole study: Acute-phase and convalescent COVID-19 samples originated in the United States, Italy and Spain. PBMCs, B-cell-depleted T cells, or T cells provided the cDNA or gDNA that made up the material.

In the original analysis: Amplification from reference gene primers served as the basis for estimated nucleated cell counts. This table comes from immunoSEQ multiplex PCR, and its TCRdb copy is limited to in-frame clones, with some not included. That table is the source of V, J and clone size, and D and trimming were worked out from the DNA. In the table there are 40,000 to 60,000 clones, about 85% of which are singletons. Source material: peripheral blood. The chain recombines TRBV7-3 with TRBJ2-3; D is perhaps TRBD1 (5 bases). The sequence derives from a man in his forties or fifties with active COVID-19. Here the CDR3 DNA reads TGTGCCAGCAGCTCCCTGGCCAGGGTAGATACGCAGTATTTT. It codes for CASSSLARVDTQYF.